This T cell receptor (beta chain) was found in a study of vaccination effects on CD4 cells after COVID-19. Study-wide context: Culturing of 1.5 million to 2.5 million PBMC per well took place with roughly 10 IU/ml IL-2 and 9.5 to 10 ug/ml peptides.

For this clone: Its antigen is not identified.

The CDR3 extends over 21 amino acids. Culture lasted about 10 days before CD4+ T cell isolation. Nucleocapsid antibodies stayed negative before and after vaccination, showing no earlier SARS-CoV-2 infection. At days 3 and 7, half of the medium was exchanged for IL-2 medium. Assay: immunoSEQ multiplex PCR; the TCRdb copy retains only in-frame clones and omits some. The sample lists tens of thousands of clones; roughly 60% were seen once. The material sequenced was CD4+ T cells from PBMCs cultured without peptide, taken before COVID-19 vaccination. This rearrangement joins TRBV21-1 to TRBJ2-1; the table's D call, TRBD1, was not checked against the DNA. TRBV21-1 counts as a pseudogene. This receptor was taken from a human donor who received a COVID-19 vaccine. CDR3 sequence (DNA): TGTGCCAGCAGCAAAGGCCCGACACTCAGCCACCCATTCGCCTTATACAATGAGCAGTTCTTC. Amino acid sequence: CASSKGPTLSHPFALYNEQFF.